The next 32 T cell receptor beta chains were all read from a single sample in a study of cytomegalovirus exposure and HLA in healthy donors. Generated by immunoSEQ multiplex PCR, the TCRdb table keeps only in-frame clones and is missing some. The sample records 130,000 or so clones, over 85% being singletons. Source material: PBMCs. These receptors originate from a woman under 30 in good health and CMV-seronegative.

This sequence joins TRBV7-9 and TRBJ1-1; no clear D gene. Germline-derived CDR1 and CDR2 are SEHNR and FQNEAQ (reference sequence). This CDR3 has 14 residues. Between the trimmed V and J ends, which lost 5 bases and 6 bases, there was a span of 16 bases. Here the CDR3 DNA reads TGTGCCAGCAGCCAGAGTCGGGGAGATGCTGAAGCTTTCTTT. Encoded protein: CASSQSRGDAEAFF.

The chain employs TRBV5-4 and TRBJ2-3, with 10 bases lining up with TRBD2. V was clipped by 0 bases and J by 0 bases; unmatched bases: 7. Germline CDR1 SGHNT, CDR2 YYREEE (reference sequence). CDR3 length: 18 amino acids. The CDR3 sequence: CASSLVVLAGASTDTQYF. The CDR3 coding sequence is TGTGCCAGCAGCTTGGTAGTGCTAGCGGGGGCGAGCACAGATACGCAGTATTTT.

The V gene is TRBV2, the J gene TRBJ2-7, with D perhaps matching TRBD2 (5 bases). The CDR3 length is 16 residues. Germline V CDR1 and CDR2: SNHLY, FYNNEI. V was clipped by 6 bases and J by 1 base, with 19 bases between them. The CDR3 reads CASSQVVTTLSYEQYF. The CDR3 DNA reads TGTGCCAGCAGCCAAGTGGTGACTACCCTGTCCTACGAGCAGTACTTC.

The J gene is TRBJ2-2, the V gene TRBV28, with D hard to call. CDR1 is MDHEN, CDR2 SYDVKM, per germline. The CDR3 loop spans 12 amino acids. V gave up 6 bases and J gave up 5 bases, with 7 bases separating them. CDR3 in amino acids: CASRTQTGELFF. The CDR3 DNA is TGTGCCAGCAGGACTCAGACCGGGGAGCTGTTTTTT.

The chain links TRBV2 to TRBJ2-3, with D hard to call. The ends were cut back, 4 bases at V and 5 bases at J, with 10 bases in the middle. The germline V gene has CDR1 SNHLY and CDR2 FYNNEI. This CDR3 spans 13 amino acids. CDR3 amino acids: CASSVSSLDTQYF. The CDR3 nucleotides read TGTGCCAGCAGTGTGAGCTCCCTAGATACGCAGTATTTT.

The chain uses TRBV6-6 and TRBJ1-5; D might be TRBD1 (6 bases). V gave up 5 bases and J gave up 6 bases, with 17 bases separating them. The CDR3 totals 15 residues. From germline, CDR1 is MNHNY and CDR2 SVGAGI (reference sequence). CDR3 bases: TGTGCCAGCAGTAACGGAAACAGGGATGGTCAGCCCCAGCATTTT. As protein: CASSNGNRDGQPQHF.

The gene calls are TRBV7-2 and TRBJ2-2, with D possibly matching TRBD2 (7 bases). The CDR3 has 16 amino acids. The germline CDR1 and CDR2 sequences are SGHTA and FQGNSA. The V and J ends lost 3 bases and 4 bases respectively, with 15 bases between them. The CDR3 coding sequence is TGTGCCAGCAGCTTTGGGGGGGGCGCGGGCACCGGGGAGCTGTTTTTT. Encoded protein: CASSFGGGAGTGELFF.

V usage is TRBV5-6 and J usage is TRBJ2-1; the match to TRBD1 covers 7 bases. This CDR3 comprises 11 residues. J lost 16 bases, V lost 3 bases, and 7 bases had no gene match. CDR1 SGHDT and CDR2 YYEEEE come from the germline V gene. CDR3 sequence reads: CASSYGQAAFF. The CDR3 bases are TGTGCCAGCAGCTACGGACAGGCGGCCTTCTTC.

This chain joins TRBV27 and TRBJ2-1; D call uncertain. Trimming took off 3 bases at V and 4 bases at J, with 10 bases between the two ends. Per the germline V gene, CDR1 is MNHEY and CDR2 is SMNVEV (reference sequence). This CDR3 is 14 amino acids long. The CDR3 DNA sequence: TGTGCCAGCAGTTTTGGTGACACTTACAATGAGCAGTTCTTC. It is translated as CASSFGDTYNEQFF.

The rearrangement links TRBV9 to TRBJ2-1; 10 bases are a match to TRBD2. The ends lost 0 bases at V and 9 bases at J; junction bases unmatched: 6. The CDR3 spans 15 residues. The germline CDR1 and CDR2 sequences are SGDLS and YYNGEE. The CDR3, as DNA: TGTGCCAGCAGCGTAGAAGCGGGAGGGCCGGTTGAGCAGTTCTTC. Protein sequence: CASSVEAGGPVEQFF.

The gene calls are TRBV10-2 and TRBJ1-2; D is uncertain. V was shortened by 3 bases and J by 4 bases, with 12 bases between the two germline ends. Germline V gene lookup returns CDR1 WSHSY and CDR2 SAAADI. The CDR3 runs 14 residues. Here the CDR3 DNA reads TGCGCCAGCAGTGATCTATCTTCAACCTATGGCTACACCTTC. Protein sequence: CASSDLSSTYGYTF.

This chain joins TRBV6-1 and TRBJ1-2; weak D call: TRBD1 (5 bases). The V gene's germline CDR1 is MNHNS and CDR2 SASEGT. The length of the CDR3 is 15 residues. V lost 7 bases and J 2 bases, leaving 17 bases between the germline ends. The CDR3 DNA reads TGTGCCAGCACCTATGGGGGGAAGGTAAACTATGGCTACACCTTC. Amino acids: CASTYGGKVNYGYTF.

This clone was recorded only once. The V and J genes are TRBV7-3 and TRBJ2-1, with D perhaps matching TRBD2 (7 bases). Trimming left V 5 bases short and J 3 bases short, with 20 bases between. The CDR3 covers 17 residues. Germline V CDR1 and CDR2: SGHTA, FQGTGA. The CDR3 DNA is TGTGCCAGCAGCCCCGCCCCTGCGGGGGCCCTCTACAATGAGCAGTTCTTC. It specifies CASSPAPAGALYNEQFF.

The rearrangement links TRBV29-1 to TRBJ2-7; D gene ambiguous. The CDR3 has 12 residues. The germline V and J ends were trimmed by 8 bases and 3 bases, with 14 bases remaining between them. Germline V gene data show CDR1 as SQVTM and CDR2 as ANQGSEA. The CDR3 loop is CSPRLKIYEQYF. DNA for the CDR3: TGCAGCCCAAGACTGAAGATCTACGAGCAGTACTTC.

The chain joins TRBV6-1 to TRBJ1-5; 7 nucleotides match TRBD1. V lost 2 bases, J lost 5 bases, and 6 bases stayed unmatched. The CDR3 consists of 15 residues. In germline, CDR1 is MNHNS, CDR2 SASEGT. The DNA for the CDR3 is TGTGCCAGCAGTGAAAATGAGGGGGCTTATCAGCCCCAGCATTTT. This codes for CASSENEGAYQPQHF.

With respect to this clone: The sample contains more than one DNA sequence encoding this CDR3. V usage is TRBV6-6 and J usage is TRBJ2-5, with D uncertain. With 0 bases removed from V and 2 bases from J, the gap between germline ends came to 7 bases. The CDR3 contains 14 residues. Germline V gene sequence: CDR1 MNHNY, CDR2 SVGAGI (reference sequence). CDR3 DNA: TGTGCCAGCAGTTACTCTGGCAGACAAGAGACCCAGTACTTC. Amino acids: CASSYSGRQETQYF.

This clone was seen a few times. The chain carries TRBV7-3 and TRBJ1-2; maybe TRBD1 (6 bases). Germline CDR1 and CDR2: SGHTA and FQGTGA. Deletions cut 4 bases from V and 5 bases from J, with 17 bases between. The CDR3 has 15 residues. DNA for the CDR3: TGTGCCAGCAGCTCCCAACCCGGACAGTCGTATGGCTACACCTTC. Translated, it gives CASSSQPGQSYGYTF.

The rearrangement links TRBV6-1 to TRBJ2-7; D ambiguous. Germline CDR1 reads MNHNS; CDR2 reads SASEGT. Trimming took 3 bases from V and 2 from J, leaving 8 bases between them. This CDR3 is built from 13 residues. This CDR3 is CASSEVSAYEQYF. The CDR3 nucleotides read TGTGCCAGCAGTGAGGTTTCGGCCTACGAGCAGTACTTC.

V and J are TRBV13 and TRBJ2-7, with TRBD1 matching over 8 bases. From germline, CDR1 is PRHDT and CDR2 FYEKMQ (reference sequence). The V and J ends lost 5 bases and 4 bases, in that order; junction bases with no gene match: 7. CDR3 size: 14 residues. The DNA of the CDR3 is TGTGCCAGCAGCCCGTGGGACAGGAATTACGAGCAGTACTTC. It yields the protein CASSPWDRNYEQYF.

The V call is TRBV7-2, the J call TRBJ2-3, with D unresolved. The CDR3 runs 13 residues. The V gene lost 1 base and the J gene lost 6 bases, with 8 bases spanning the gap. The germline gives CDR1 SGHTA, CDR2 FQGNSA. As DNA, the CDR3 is TGTGCCAGCAGCTTAGATATGGCCGATACGCAGTATTTT. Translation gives CASSLDMADTQYF.

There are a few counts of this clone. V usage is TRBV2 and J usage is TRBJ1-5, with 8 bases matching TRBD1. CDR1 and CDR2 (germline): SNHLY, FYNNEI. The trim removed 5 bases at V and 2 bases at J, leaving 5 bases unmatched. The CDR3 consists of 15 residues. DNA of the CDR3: TGTGCCAGCAGTACCAGGGGGCTCGGCAATCAGCCCCAGCATTTT. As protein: CASSTRGLGNQPQHF. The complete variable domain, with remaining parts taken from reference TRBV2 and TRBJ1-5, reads EPEVTQTPSHQVTQMGQEVILRCVPISNHLYFYWYRQILGQKVEFLVSFYNNEISEKSEIFDDQFSVERPDGSNFTLKIRSTKLEDSAMYFCASSTRGLGNQPQHFGDGTRLSIL.

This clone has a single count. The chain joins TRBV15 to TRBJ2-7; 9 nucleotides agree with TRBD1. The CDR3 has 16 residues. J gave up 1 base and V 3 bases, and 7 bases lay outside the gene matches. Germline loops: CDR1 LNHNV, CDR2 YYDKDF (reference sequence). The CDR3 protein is CATSSGQGPPSYEQYF. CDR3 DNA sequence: TGTGCCACCAGCAGCGGACAGGGGCCGCCGTCCTACGAGCAGTACTTC.

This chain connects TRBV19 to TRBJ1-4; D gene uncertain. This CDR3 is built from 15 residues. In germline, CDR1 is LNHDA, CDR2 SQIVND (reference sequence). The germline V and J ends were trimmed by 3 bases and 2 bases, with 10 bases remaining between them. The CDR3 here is CASSMVGGTNEKLFF. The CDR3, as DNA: TGTGCCAGTAGTATGGTTGGAGGGACTAATGAAAAACTGTTTTTT. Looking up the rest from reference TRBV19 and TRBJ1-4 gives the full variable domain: DGGITQSPKYLFRKEGQNVTLSCEQNLNHDAMYWYRQDPGQGLRLIYYSQIVNDFQKGDIAEGYSVSREKKESFPLTVTSAQKNPTAFYLCASSMVGGTNEKLFFGSGTQLSVL.

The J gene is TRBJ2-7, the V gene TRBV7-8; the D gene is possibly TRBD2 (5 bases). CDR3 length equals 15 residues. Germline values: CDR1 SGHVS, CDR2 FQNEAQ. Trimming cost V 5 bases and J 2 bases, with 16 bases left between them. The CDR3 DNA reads TGTGCCAGCAGCCCTGCGGACTTTGGGGCCTACGAGCAGTACTTC. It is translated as CASSPADFGAYEQYF. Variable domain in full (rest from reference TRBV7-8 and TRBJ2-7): GAGVSQSPRYKVAKRGQDVALRCDPISGHVSLFWYQQALGQGPEFLTYFQNEAQLDKSGLPSDRFFAERPEGSVSTLKIQRTQQEDSAVYLCASSPADFGAYEQYFGPGTRLTVT.

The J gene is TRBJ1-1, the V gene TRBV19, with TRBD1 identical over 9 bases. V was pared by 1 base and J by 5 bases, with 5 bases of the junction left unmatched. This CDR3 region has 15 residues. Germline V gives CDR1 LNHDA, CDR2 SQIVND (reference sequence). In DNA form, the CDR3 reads TGTGCCAGTAGTATAGTGGGACAGGGTAGGACTGAAGCTTTCTTT. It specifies CASSIVGQGRTEAFF.

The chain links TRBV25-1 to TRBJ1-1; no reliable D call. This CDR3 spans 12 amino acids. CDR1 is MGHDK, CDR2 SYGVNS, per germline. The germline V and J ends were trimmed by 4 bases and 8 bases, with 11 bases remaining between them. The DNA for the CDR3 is TGTGCCAGCAGTGGGAGGACGACGGAAGCTTTCTTT. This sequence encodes CASSGRTTEAFF.

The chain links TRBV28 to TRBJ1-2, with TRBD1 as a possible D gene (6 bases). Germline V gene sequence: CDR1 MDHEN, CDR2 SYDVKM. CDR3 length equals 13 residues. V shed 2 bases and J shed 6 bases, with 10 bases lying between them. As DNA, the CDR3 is TGTGCCAGCAGTTTAGGGCAGGGGAATGGCTACACCTTC. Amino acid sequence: CASSLGQGNGYTF.

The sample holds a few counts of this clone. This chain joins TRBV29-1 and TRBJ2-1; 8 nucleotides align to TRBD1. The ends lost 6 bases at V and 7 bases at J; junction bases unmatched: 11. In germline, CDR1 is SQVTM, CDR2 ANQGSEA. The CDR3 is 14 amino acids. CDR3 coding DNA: TGCAGCGTGGAAAGCAGGGGGCGCTTGAATGAGCAGTTCTTC. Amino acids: CSVESRGRLNEQFF.

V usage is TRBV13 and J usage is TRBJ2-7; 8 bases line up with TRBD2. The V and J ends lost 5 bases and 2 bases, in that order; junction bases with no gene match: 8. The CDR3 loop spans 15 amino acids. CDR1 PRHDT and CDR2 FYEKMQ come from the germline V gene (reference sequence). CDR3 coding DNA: TGTGCCAGCAGCCCGGGGGTAGCGGGGCCCTACGAGCAGTACTTC. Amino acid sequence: CASSPGVAGPYEQYF.

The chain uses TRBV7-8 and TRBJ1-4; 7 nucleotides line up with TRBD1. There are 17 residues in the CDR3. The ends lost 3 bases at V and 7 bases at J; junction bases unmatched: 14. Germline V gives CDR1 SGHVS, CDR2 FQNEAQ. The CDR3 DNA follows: TGTGCCAGCAGCTTTGCGTTTACAGGGGCGGGAGGTGAAAAACTGTTTTTT. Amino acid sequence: CASSFAFTGAGGEKLFF.

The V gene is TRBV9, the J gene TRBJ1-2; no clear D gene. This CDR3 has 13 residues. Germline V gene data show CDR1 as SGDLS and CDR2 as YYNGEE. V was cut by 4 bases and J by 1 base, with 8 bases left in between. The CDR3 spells CASSPLYNYGYTF. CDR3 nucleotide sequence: TGTGCCAGCAGCCCACTTTATAACTATGGCTACACCTTC. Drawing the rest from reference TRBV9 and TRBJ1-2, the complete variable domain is DSGVTQTPKHLITATGQRVTLRCSPRSGDLSVYWYQQSLDQGLQFLIQYYNGEERAKGNILERFSAQQFPDLHSELNLSSLELGDSALYFCASSPLYNYGYTFGSGTRLTVV.

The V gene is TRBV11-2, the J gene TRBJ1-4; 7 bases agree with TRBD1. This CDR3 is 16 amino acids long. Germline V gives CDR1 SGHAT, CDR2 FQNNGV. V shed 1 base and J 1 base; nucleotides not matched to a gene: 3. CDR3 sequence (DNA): TGTGCCAGCAGCTTAGGCAGGGGGAAAACTAATGAAAAACTGTTTTTT. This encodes CASSLGRGKTNEKLFF.